This T cell receptor beta chain was recovered during a study of control samples from healthy donors and cancer patients. TCRdb keeps only in-frame clones here, not all; method: immunoSEQ multiplex PCR. The data contain 85,000 to 100,000 clones, roughly 93% of them seen just once; the ten biggest clones take up roughly 8%. The TCR sequence derives from a man between 18 and 35 years old in good health. Sequenced input: blood.

The CDR3 bases are TGTGCCAGCACCCAGGACCAGGGGAAAACGGAGACCCAGTACTTC. Its protein is CASTQDQGKTETQYF. J is TRBJ2-5 and V is TRBV5-4; perhaps TRBD1 as D (6 bases). The CDR3 covers 15 residues. Trimming took off 6 bases at V and 5 bases at J, with 20 bases between the two ends. In germline, CDR1 is SGHNT, CDR2 YYREEE (reference sequence). Using reference TRBV5-4 and TRBJ2-5 for the parts outside the CDR3, the full variable domain is ETGVTQSPTHLIKTRGQQVTLRCSSQSGHNTVSWYQQALGQGPQFIFQYYREEENGRGNFPPRFSGLQFPNYSSELNVNALELDDSALYLCASTQDQGKTETQYFGPGTRLLVL.